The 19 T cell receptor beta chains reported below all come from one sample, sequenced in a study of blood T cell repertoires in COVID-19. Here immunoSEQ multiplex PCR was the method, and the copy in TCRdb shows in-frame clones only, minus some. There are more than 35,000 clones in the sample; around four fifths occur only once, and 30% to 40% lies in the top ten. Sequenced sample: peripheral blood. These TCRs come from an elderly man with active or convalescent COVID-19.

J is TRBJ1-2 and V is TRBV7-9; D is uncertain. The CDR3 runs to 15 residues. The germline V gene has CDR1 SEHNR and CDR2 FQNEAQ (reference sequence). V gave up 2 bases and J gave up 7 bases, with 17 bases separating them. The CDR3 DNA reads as TGTGCCAGCAGCTTATCGACTCACCCCGGACTTGGCTACACCTTC. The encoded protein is CASSLSTHPGLGYTF.

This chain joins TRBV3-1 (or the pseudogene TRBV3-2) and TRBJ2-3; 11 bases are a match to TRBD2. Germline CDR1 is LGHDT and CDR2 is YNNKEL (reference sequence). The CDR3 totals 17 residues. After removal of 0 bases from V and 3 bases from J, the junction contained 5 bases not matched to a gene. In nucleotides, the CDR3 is TGTGCCAGCAGCCAAGACGGAGGACTAGCGGGTACAGATACGCAGTATTTT. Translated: CASSQDGGLAGTDTQYF.

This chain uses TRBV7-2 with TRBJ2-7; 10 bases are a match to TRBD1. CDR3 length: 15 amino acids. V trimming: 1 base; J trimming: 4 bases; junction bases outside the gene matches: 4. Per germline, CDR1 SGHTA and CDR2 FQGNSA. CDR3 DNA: TGTGCCAGCAGCTTAGGGGGGACAGGGGCTTACGAGCAGTACTTC. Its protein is CASSLGGTGAYEQYF.

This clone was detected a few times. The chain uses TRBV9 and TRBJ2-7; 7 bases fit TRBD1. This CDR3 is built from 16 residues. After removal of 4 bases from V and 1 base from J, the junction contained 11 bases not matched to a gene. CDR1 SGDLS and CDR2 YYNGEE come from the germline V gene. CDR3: CASSPRSGTVSYEQYF. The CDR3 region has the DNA TGTGCCAGCAGCCCACGTTCCGGGACAGTTTCCTACGAGCAGTACTTC.

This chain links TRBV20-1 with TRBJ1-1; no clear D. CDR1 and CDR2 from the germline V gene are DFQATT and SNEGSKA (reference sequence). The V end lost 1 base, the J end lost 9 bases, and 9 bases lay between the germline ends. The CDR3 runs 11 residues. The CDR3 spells CSARGGGKAFF. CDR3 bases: TGCAGTGCTAGAGGGGGAGGAAAAGCTTTCTTT.

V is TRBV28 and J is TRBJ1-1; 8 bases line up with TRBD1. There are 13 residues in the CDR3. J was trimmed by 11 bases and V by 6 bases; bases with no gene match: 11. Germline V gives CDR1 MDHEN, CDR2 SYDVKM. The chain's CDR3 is CASSPGTGPEAFF. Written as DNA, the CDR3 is TGTGCCAGCAGCCCCGGGACAGGCCCAGAGGCTTTCTTT.

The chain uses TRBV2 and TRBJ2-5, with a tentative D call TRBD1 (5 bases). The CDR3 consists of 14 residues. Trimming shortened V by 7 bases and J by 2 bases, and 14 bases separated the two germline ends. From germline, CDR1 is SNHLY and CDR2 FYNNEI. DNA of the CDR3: TGTGCCAGCAAAGCAAGGCAGGGACAAGAGACCCAGTACTTC. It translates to CASKARQGQETQYF.

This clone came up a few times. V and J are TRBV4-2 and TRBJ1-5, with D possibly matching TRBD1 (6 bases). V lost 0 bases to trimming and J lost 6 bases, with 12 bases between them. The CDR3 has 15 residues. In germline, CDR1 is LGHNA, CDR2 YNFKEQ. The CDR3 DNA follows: TGTGCCAGCAGCCAAGAGTACGAAGGGGGTCAGCCCCAGCATTTT. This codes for CASSQEYEGGQPQHF.

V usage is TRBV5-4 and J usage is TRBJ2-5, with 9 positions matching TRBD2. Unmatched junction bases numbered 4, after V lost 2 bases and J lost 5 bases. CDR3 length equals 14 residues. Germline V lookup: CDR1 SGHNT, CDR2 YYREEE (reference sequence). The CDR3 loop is CASSLRTSGETQYF. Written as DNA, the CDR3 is TGTGCCAGCAGCTTACGTACTAGCGGGGAGACCCAGTACTTC. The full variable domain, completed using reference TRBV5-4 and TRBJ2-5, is ETGVTQSPTHLIKTRGQQVTLRCSSQSGHNTVSWYQQALGQGPQFIFQYYREEENGRGNFPPRFSGLQFPNYSSELNVNALELDDSALYLCASSLRTSGETQYFGPGTRLLVL.

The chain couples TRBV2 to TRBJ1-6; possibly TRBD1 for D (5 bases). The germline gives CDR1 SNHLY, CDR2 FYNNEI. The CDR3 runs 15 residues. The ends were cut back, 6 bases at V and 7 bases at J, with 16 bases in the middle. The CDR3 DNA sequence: TGTGCCAGCAGCGGCCAGGGAGGAGGAAATTCACCCCTCCACTTT. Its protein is CASSGQGGGNSPLHF.

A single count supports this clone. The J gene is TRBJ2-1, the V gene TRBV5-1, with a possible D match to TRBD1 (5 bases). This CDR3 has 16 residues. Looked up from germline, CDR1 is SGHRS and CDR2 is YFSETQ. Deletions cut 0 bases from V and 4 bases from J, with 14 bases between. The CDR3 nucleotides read TGCGCCAGCAGCTTGGAGGTGACAGCAACTTACAATGAGCAGTTCTTC. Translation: CASSLEVTATYNEQFF.

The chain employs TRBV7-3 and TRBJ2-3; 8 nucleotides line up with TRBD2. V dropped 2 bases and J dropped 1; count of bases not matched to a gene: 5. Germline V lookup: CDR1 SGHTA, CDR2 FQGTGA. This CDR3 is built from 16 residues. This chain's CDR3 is CASSLSASGRTDTQYF. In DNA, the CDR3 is TGTGCCAGCAGCTTATCGGCTAGCGGGCGCACAGATACGCAGTATTTT.

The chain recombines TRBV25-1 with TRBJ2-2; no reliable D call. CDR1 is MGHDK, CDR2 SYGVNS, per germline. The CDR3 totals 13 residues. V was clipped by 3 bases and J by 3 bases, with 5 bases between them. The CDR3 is CASSERHTGELFF. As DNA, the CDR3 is TGTGCCAGCAGTGAGCGGCACACCGGGGAGCTGTTTTTT.

The DNA of the CDR3 is TGTGCCAGCAGCTTAGTAGGGAGGACTAGCGGGAGACCCTACGAGCAGTACTTC. Translating it yields CASSLVGRTSGRPYEQYF. The chain recombines TRBV7-6 with TRBJ2-7; 13 bases are a match to TRBD2. CDR3 length: 18 residues. Trimming at V came to 1 base and at J to 2 bases, leaving 8 bases not matched to a gene. Germline V gene data show CDR1 as SGHVS and CDR2 as FNYEAQ. Together with reference TRBV7-6 and TRBJ2-7, the CDR3 gives the full variable domain: GAGVSQSPRYKVTKRGQDVALRCDPISGHVSLYWYRQALGQGPEFLTYFNYEAQQDKSGLPNDRFSAERPEGSISTLTIQRTEQRDSAMYRCASSLVGRTSGRPYEQYFGPGTRLTVT.

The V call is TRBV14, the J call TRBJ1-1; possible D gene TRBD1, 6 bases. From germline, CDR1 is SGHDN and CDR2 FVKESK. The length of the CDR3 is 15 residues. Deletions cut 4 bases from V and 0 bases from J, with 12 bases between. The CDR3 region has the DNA TGTGCCAGCAGCCGATTAACAGGGATGAACACTGAAGCTTTCTTT. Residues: CASSRLTGMNTEAFF.

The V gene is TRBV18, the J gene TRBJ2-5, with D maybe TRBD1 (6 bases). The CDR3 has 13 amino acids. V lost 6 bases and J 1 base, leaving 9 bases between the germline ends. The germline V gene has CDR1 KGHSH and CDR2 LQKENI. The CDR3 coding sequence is TGTGCCAGCTCCACAGGGATCCAAGAGACCCAGTACTTC. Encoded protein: CASSTGIQETQYF.

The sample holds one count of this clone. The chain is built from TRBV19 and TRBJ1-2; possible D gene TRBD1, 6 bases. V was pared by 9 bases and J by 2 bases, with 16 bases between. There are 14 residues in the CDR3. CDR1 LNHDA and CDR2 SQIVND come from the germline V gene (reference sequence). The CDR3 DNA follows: TGTGCCAGCCCCAGGGGCCTCTTCAACTATGGCTACACCTTC. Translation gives CASPRGLFNYGYTF. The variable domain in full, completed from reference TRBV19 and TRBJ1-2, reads DGGITQSPKYLFRKEGQNVTLSCEQNLNHDAMYWYRQDPGQGLRLIYYSQIVNDFQKGDIAEGYSVSREKKESFPLTVTSAQKNPTAFYLCASPRGLFNYGYTFGSGTRLTVV.

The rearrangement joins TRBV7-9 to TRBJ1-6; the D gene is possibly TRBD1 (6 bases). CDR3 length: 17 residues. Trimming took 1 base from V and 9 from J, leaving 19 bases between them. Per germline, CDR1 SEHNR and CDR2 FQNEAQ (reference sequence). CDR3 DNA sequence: TGTGCCAGCAGCTTAGAGGGGGGGCCAGGGGCCAGTTCACCCCTCCACTTT. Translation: CASSLEGGPGASSPLHF.

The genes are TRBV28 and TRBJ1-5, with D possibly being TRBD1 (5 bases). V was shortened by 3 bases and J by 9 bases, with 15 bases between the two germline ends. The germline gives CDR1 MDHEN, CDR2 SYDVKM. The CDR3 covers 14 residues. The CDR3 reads CASSLGPSKAPQHF. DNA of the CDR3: TGTGCCAGCAGTTTGGGGCCCTCAAAGGCGCCCCAGCATTTT.